The sequence of this TCR beta chain was determined in a study of chemoradiotherapy in HPV16-positive cancers. Study-level information: Functional T-cell assays on a couple of HPV16-positive patients' cells defined candidate HPV-specific clones and common TCR motifs.

TCRdb's copy holds only in-frame clones and misses some; the assay was immunoSEQ multiplex PCR. In the table there are about 7,000 clones, about 79% of which are singletons. V dropped 4 bases and J dropped 4 bases, with 27 bases sitting between them. CDR3 length: 18 residues. The V gene's germline CDR1 is GTSNPN and CDR2 SVGIG (reference sequence). V usage is TRBV30 and J usage is TRBJ2-3, with a possible D match to TRBD2 (7 bases). The sequence derives from a human donor with HPV-associated anogenital cancer. This material was acquired from a patient who underwent chemoradiotherapy. CDR3 amino acids: CAWTRAQGRGSGADTQYF. The CDR3 DNA reads TGTGCCTGGACTAGAGCCCAGGGGAGGGGGTCGGGGGCAGATACGCAGTATTTT.